This passage covers 18 T cell receptor beta chains from one sample sequenced in a study of OX40 agonist ivuxolimab in advanced cancers. Assay used: immunoSEQ multiplex PCR; TCRdb lists only in-frame clones, some missing. The sample shows around 100,000 clones, around 91% of them seen only once. This specimen consisted of CD4+ or CD8+ T cells sorted from blood, obtained in a trial of the OX40 agonist ivuxolimab. These receptors were obtained from an adult with an advanced solid tumor such as melanoma, head and neck, liver or kidney cancer.

The V and J genes are TRBV5-4 and TRBJ2-7, with a weak D call TRBD1 (6 bases). The CDR3 consists of 15 residues. The germline V gene encodes CDR1 SGHNT and CDR2 YYREEE (reference sequence). Between the trimmed V and J ends, which lost 3 bases and 4 bases, there was a span of 17 bases. Written as DNA, the CDR3 is TGTGCCAGCAGCTCCCTTCGCAGGGGTGGGTACGAGCAGTACTTC. This sequence encodes CASSSLRRGGYEQYF.

The chain has TRBV5-1 and TRBJ2-1, with 13 bases identical to TRBD2. The CDR3 sequence is 17 residues long. V lost 4 bases, J lost 7 bases, and 11 bases stayed unmatched. Looked up from germline, CDR1 is SGHRS and CDR2 is YFSETQ. The CDR3 coding sequence is TGCGCCAGCAGCGGAACTAGCGGGAGGGCCGGAGGGAATGAGCAGTTCTTC. This translates into CASSGTSGRAGGNEQFF.

J is TRBJ1-2 and V is TRBV28, with a possible D match to TRBD1 (5 bases). V dropped 11 bases and J dropped 5 bases, with 18 bases sitting between them. Germline lookup yields CDR1 MDHEN and CDR2 SYDVKM. The CDR3 runs 13 residues. The CDR3 spells CAGGALGGYGYTF. CDR3 nucleotides: TGTGCCGGAGGGGCCCTGGGGGGTTATGGCTACACCTTC.

This clone was seen a single time. The chain is built from TRBV2 and TRBJ2-6; TRBD1 is a possible D gene (5 bases). V lost 7 bases and J lost 1, with 8 bases in between. Germline V gene sequence: CDR1 SNHLY, CDR2 FYNNEI. The CDR3 consists of 14 residues. In nucleotides, the CDR3 is TGTGCCAGCACCAGGGATTCTGGGGCCAACGTCCTGACTTTC. Translating it yields CASTRDSGANVLTF.

In its sample, this clone was seen once. This chain uses TRBV6-1 with TRBJ1-1, with D possibly matching TRBD1 (6 bases). V was clipped by 5 bases and J by 1 base, with 11 bases between them. The germline V gene encodes CDR1 MNHNS and CDR2 SASEGT. The CDR3 has 14 amino acids. The CDR3 DNA sequence: TGTGCCAGCAGTATCCGACAGGAGAACACTGAAGCTTTCTTT. It is translated as CASSIRQENTEAFF.

This clone was counted between two and nine times. Other DNA sequences in this specimen translate into the identical CDR3. The chain links TRBV6-1 to TRBJ1-5; D gene ambiguous. CDR1 MNHNS and CDR2 SASEGT come from the germline V gene. With 3 bases removed from V and 6 bases from J, the gap between germline ends came to 3 bases. The CDR3 has 11 amino acids. DNA for the CDR3: TGTGCCAGCAGTGAGGTTCAGCCCCAGCATTTT. Protein sequence: CASSEVQPQHF.

The genes are TRBV13 and TRBJ2-7, with TRBD1 matching over 10 bases. The ends lost 6 bases at V and 6 bases at J; junction bases unmatched: 5. Germline V lookup: CDR1 PRHDT, CDR2 FYEKMQ (reference sequence). The CDR3 length is 13 residues. The CDR3 DNA reads as TGTGCCAGCAGAAGACAGGGGGCGGGCGAGCAGTACTTC. Its protein is CASRRQGAGEQYF.

The rearrangement links TRBV5-1 to TRBJ1-1; no definite D call. The CDR3 extends over 11 amino acids. Trimming removed 2 bases at V and 2 bases at J, with 1 base between. The germline CDR1 and CDR2 sequences are SGHRS and YFSETQ. The CDR3 region is CASSLNTEAFF. CDR3 nucleotide sequence: TGCGCCAGCAGCTTAAACACTGAAGCTTTCTTT. The full variable domain, with the rest looked up from reference TRBV5-1 and TRBJ1-1, is KAGVTQTPRYLIKTRGQQVTLSCSPISGHRSVSWYQQTPGQGLQFLFEYFSETQRNKGNFPGRFSGRQFSNSRSEMNVSTLELGDSALYLCASSLNTEAFFGQGTRLTVV.

This rearrangement joins TRBV2 to TRBJ2-1; 8 bases match TRBD2. The ends lost 6 bases at V and 9 bases at J; junction bases unmatched: 7. Germline CDR1 is SNHLY and CDR2 is FYNNEI. CDR3 length: 13 amino acids. The CDR3 DNA reads TGTGCCAGCAGGGGACTAGTTGTATTTGAGCAGTTCTTC. Protein sequence: CASRGLVVFEQFF.

The genes are TRBV30 and TRBJ1-2; D call uncertain. The germline gives CDR1 GTSNPN, CDR2 SVGIG (reference sequence). Deletions cut 3 bases from V and 5 bases from J, with 13 bases between. The CDR3 has 13 amino acids. Here the CDR3 reads CAWRPDPVYGYTF. In DNA, the CDR3 is TGTGCCTGGAGACCGGACCCCGTGTATGGCTACACCTTC.

This chain uses TRBV19 with TRBJ1-5; 7 bases agree with TRBD1. The CDR3 contains 14 residues. The germline V gene has CDR1 LNHDA and CDR2 SQIVND (reference sequence). The trim removed 4 bases at V and 6 bases at J, leaving 6 bases unmatched. CDR3 sequence: CASSKGQRSQPQHF. As DNA, the CDR3 is TGTGCCAGTAGTAAGGGACAGCGGAGTCAGCCCCAGCATTTT.

The chain carries TRBV6-1 and TRBJ1-6, with D possibly TRBD1 on 5 matching bases. Germline assignment: CDR1 MNHNS and CDR2 SASEGT. CDR3 length: 15 residues. The V gene lost 2 bases and the J gene lost 6 bases, with 11 bases spanning the gap. CDR3 bases: TGTGCCAGCAGTGAATTGGCAGGGACTAATTCACCCCTCCACTTT. The encoded protein is CASSELAGTNSPLHF.

The chain carries TRBV13 and TRBJ1-6, with TRBD1 matching 9 bases. This CDR3 region has 15 residues. Germline CDR1 and CDR2: PRHDT and FYEKMQ (reference sequence). The junction had 1 base not matched to a gene; V was cut back by 0 bases and J by 7 bases. The CDR3 here is CASSLGTGGNSPLHF. The CDR3 DNA reads TGTGCCAGCAGCTTAGGTACAGGGGGCAATTCACCCCTCCACTTT.

The V and J genes are TRBV6-6 and TRBJ2-7, with 8 bases matching TRBD1. The CDR3 runs 12 residues. V gave up 10 bases and J gave up 3 bases; unmatched junction bases: 5. CDR1 is MNHNY and CDR2 is SVGAGI in the germline V gene (reference sequence). DNA of the CDR3: TGTGCCACTTCACAGGGGGTCTACGAGCAGTACTTC. Translating gives CATSQGVYEQYF.

The V gene is TRBV6-4, the J gene TRBJ2-5, with 9 bases matching TRBD2. The CDR3 contains 17 residues. Germline V lookup: CDR1 MRHNA, CDR2 SNTAGT. With 2 bases clipped from V and 2 bases from J, the junction kept 9 bases outside the gene matches. CDR3 in amino acids: CASSDGLAGNIQETQYF. The CDR3 nucleotides are TGTGCCAGCAGTGACGGGCTAGCGGGGAACATACAAGAGACCCAGTACTTC.

This sequence joins TRBV15 and TRBJ1-1; no definite D call. The V gene's germline CDR1 is LNHNV and CDR2 YYDKDF (reference sequence). Trimming took 0 bases from V and 4 from J, leaving 9 bases between them. The CDR3 loop spans 14 amino acids. CDR3 in DNA: TGTGCCACCAGCAGAGATACGGTCGGCACTGAAGCTTTCTTT. Translated, it gives CATSRDTVGTEAFF.

This clone was seen once. The rearrangement joins TRBV9 to TRBJ1-5, with D possibly being TRBD1 (5 bases). The CDR3 contains 12 residues. Trimming cost V 3 bases and J 9 bases, with 10 bases left between them. The germline V gene has CDR1 SGDLS and CDR2 YYNGEE. The CDR3 DNA sequence: TGTGCCAGCAGCGCGCAGGGCGGGCCCCAGCATTTT. Its translation: CASSAQGGPQHF.

J is TRBJ2-7 and V is TRBV6-5; D is perhaps TRBD2 (6 bases). V was trimmed by 6 bases and J by 5 bases, leaving 20 bases between them. The germline CDR1 and CDR2 sequences are MNHEY and SVGAGI. This CDR3 region has 15 residues. CDR3 DNA sequence: TGTGCCAGCAGACCCGGGACTCTCCCCCTAGACGAGCAGTACTTC. Its protein is CASRPGTLPLDEQYF.